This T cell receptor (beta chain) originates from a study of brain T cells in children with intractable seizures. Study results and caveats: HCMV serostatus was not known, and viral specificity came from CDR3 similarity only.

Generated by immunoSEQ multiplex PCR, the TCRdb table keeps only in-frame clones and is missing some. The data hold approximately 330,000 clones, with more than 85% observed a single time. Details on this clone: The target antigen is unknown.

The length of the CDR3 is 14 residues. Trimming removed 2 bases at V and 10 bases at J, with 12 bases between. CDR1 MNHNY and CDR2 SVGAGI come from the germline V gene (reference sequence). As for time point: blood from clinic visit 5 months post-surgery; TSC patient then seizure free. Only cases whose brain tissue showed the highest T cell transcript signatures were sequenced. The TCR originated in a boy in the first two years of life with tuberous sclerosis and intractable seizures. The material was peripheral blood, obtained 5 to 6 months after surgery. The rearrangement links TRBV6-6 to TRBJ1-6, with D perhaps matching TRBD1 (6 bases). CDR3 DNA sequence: TGTGCCAGCAGTTACCGGGGGGGGCGATCACCCCTCCACTTT. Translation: CASSYRGGRSPLHF.